These T cell receptor beta chains were read from a single sample in a study of blood T cell repertoires in COVID-19. Assay: immunoSEQ multiplex PCR; the TCRdb copy retains only in-frame clones and omits some. Seen here are under 500,000 clones, roughly 87% observed once, and the top ten hold roughly 2%. The sequenced sample consisted of PBMCs or T cells enriched from blood (not recorded which). Receptor source: a woman younger than 35 with acute COVID-19. CDR3s include the opening cysteine and the closing phenylalanine or tryptophan. A D gene is named only where the DNA matches it firmly. Some rows have no size entry. The others give once, few or many, or a class for an expanded clone.

D,V,size,J,DNA,CDR3
TRBD1,TRBV15,.,TRBJ1-5,TGTGCCACCAGCAGAGATCCCCCCGACAGGGAGACGGGTCAGCCCCAGCATTTT,CATSRDPPDRETGQPQHF
.,TRBV7-9,.,TRBJ1-6,TGTGCCAGCAGCTTAGCCGGAGCGGCACCCCTCCACTTT,CASSLAGAAPLHF
.,TRBV3-1/TRBV3-2,.,TRBJ1-5,TGTGCCAGCAGCCAAGAGGGGAGCCGCCATCAGCCCCAGCATTTT,CASSQEGSRHQPQHF
TRBD1,TRBV6-5,.,TRBJ1-1,TGTGCCAGCAGGCGGGACAGGGACATTGAAGCTTTCTTT,CASRRDRDIEAFF
TRBD1,TRBV7-9,.,TRBJ1-4,TGTGCCAGCAGCTCCTTTAGTGGGCCGGGACAGGGGGCTGTAAAACTGTTTTTT,CASSSFSGPGQGAVKLFF
.,TRBV28,.,TRBJ1-6,TGTGCCAGCAGTTTAAACGGAGGGTCACCCCTCCACTTT,CASSLNGGSPLHF
.,TRBV7-9,.,TRBJ2-7,TGTGCCAGCAGCCAGCAGGGGACGGGCGACGAGCAGTACTTC,CASSQQGTGDEQYF
TRBD2,TRBV15,.,TRBJ2-3,TGTGCCACCAGCCCTCAACTTAAAAGCGGGGGGGCAACAGATACGCAGTATTTT,CATSPQLKSGGATDTQYF
.,TRBV2,.,TRBJ2-7,TGTGCCAGCAGTTCCTATGTCGGCAGGGTCTACGAGCAGTACTTC,CASSSYVGRVYEQYF
.,TRBV2,.,TRBJ2-3,TGTGCCAGCAGGTCAGGCGCAGATACGCAGTATTTT,CASRSGADTQYF
.,TRBV12-5,.,TRBJ1-5,TGTGCTAGTGGTTTGTCCCTCAATCAGCCCCAGCATTTT,CASGLSLNQPQHF
TRBD1,TRBV28,.,TRBJ1-6,TGTGCCAGCAGTACTGTGACAGGGGGGTATTTAGATTCACCCCTCCACTTT,CASSTVTGGYLDSPLHF
TRBD1,TRBV30,.,TRBJ1-5,TGTGCCTGGAGTTTCCGGGACAGGTTCGGGCAGCCCCAGCATTTT,CAWSFRDRFGQPQHF
TRBD1,TRBV4-3,.,TRBJ1-4,TGCGCCAGCAGTCAGGGACAGGGAGAAACTAATGAAAAACTGTTTTTT,CASSQGQGETNEKLFF
.,TRBV28,.,TRBJ2-5,TGTGCCAGCAGTTCCCTGGGCAGGGGGGAACAAGAGACCCAGTACTTC,CASSSLGRGEQETQYF
TRBD1,TRBV27,.,TRBJ2-3,TGTGCCAGCAGTCTTTCGCCTACAGGGGGGTACACAGATACGCAGTATTTT,CASSLSPTGGYTDTQYF
TRBD2,TRBV27,once,TRBJ2-7,TGTGCCAGCAGTCGTCGACTAGCGTCCGACTACGAGCAGTACTTC,CASSRRLASDYEQYF
.,TRBV4-3,.,TRBJ1-2,TGCGCCAGCAGCCACAGGGACTATGGCTACACCTTC,CASSHRDYGYTF
TRBD2,TRBV18,once,TRBJ2-1,TGTGCCAGCTCACCGATAGCGGGAGCTTACAATGAGCAGTTCTTC,CASSPIAGAYNEQFF
.,TRBV2,many,TRBJ1-5,TGTGCCAGCAGTGTGCGTAGCAATCAGCCCCAGCATTTT,CASSVRSNQPQHF
.,TRBV11-2,.,TRBJ2-5,TGTGCCAGCAGCTTAGGTGTTAGCGACCAAGAGACCCAGTACTTC,CASSLGVSDQETQYF
.,TRBV2,.,TRBJ1-1,TGTGCCAGCAGTGTAAGAGGGATGGGCACTGAAGCTTTCTTT,CASSVRGMGTEAFF
TRBD2,TRBV6-1,.,TRBJ2-5,TGTGCCAGCAGTGTAATAGCGGGGGGTACGGAAGAGACCCAGTACTTC,CASSVIAGGTEETQYF
TRBD1,TRBV5-5,.,TRBJ1-5,TGTGCCAGCAGCTTGGACCCTACAGGGGTAAATCAGCCCCAGCATTTT,CASSLDPTGVNQPQHF
TRBD2,TRBV25-1,.,TRBJ2-5,TGTGCCAGCAGTGACAGGCCGTACGGGCGGGAGGGTCAAGAGACCCAGTACTTC,CASSDRPYGREGQETQYF
.,TRBV2,.,TRBJ2-7,TGTGCCAGCGGAGATAGCAGCCGGGATTCCGAGCAGTACTTC,CASGDSSRDSEQYF
TRBD1,TRBV9,.,TRBJ1-6,TGTGCCAGCAGCGTCGGGACAGGGACATCACCCCTCCACTTT,CASSVGTGTSPLHF
.,TRBV2,.,TRBJ2-1,TGTGCCAGCAGTGAATCCGGGAGCCAGTTCTTC,CASSESGSQFF
.,TRBV21-1,once,TRBJ1-2,TGTGCCAGCAGCAAAGCGACAAGCGCTCAGGGTGGCTATGGCTACACCTTC,CASSKATSAQGGYGYTF
TRBD1,TRBV7-2,.,TRBJ1-2,TGTGCCAGCAGCGACAGGGGCTCATATGGCTACACCTTC,CASSDRGSYGYTF
TRBD2,TRBV28,.,TRBJ2-3,TGTGCCAGCAGTTTAGTCCTAGCGGGAGATACGCAGTATTTT,CASSLVLAGDTQYF
.,TRBV19,once,TRBJ2-5,TGTGCCAGTAGTATGAGCGGTCGGGAGACCCAGTACTTC,CASSMSGRETQYF
.,TRBV6-5,.,TRBJ1-2,TGTGCCAGCGCCAAGACAGTCCCTGGCTACACCTTC,CASAKTVPGYTF
.,TRBV15,once,TRBJ2-7,TGTGCCACCAGCAGATCCCCTCACGAGCAGTACTTC,CATSRSPHEQYF
TRBD1,TRBV7-2,.,TRBJ1-4,TGTGCCAGCAGCCCCCGACAGGGCCCTGCAACTAATGAAAAACTGTTTTTT,CASSPRQGPATNEKLFF
.,TRBV5-1,.,TRBJ2-7,TGCGCCAGCAGCTTGGGCACTAGAATACTATCCTACGAGCAGTACTTC,CASSLGTRILSYEQYF